The sequence of this TCR beta chain was determined in a study of T cell repertoires in cytomegalovirus infection. The overall study: Public signatures in TCR beta pointed to CMV infection and matching HLA type.

Study outcomes and limitations: Accumulated public TCR beta family frequency recognized individuals carrying CMV together with the relevant HLA. HLA-C-restricted CMV-specific TCR beta clonotypes prevailed in the ex vivo response.

As concerns this clonotype: Its cognate antigen is unknown.

MiXCR was run by TCRdb on the reads, yielding one entry per CDR3 protein. Seen here are roughly 920,000 distinct CDR3 sequences, approximately 33% observed once, and the top ten hold roughly 13%. The germline V and J ends were trimmed by 1 base and 7 bases, with 13 bases remaining between them. From germline, CDR1 is KGHDR and CDR2 SFDVKD. The CDR3 runs 15 residues. The input for sequencing was cultured CD8+ T cells from PBMCs, taken from culture after CMV antigen stimulation. The chain joins TRBV24-1 to TRBJ2-1, with unresolved D. The receptor was isolated from a human donor in good health (CMV status not recorded). Some clones in this sample may be carry-over from other donors' samples. The CDR3: CATSDFQKESNEQFF. The CDR3 DNA reads TGTGCCACCAGTGATTTCCAGAAAGAAAGTAATGAGCAGTTCTTC.